This TCR beta chain was identified during a study of blood T cells in healthy people across ages. Study-level findings and limits: The unknown donor CMV status may have confounded expanded clonotype changes.

A second PCR, run for about 7 to 11 cycles, used a sample-barcoded 5' primer plus a J-beta primer mix. TCRdb independently ran MiXCR on the 5' RACE reads; one entry per CDR3 protein. This table has hundreds of thousands of distinct CDR3 sequences, approximately 30% appearing once. Germline CDR1 DFQATT, CDR2 SNEGSKA (reference sequence). The CDR3 length is 15 residues. Total RNA extraction produced at least 6 micrograms (per sample) for the study. Many counts were recorded for this clonotype. Its antigen is unknown. Germline and junction disagree at one end, which may indicate a read error. This sequence joins TRBV20-1 and TRBJ2-3; 10 nucleotides line up with TRBD2. The source is a woman aged 80 or over in good health. The sequenced sample was blood. The CDR3 DNA sequence: TGCAGTGCCAGTCGAACTAGCGGGAACACAGTTACGCAGTATTTT. The encoded protein is CSASRTSGNTVTQYF.